These 29 T cell receptor beta chains came from one sample sequenced in a study of T cells in Graves' hyperthyroidism and ophthalmopathy. Template material for amplifying TCR beta CDR3 regions consisted of RNA transcripts. First-round RT-PCR with HTBI primers amplified the TCR CDR3 region. TCRdb independently ran MiXCR on the multiplex PCR reads; one entry per CDR3 protein. The sample yields roughly 570,000 distinct CDR3 sequences, just over 45% seen once. The sequenced sample consisted of peripheral blood or thyroid tissue (not recorded which). Receptors were obtained from a woman under 30 with Graves' hyperthyroidism.

The V and J genes are TRBV25-1 and TRBJ1-2, with a weak D call TRBD1 (6 bases). Germline V gives CDR1 MGHDK, CDR2 SYGVNS. Trimming shortened V by 1 base and J by 6 bases, and 15 bases separated the two germline ends. The CDR3 has 15 residues. CDR3 region: CASSELGGRADGYTF. CDR3 DNA sequence: TGTGCCAGCAGTGAATTGGGGGGCAGGGCTGATGGCTACACCTTC.

The chain has TRBV7-2 and TRBJ2-1; no clear D. V lost 3 bases, J lost 0 bases, and 9 bases lay in between. Germline loops: CDR1 SGHTA, CDR2 FQGNSA. The length of the CDR3 is 15 residues. Written as DNA, the CDR3 is TGTGCCAGCAGCTTTTCACAGAGCTCCTACAATGAGCAGTTCTTC. The encoded protein is CASSFSQSSYNEQFF.

At least ten counts were recorded for this clonotype. Written as DNA, the CDR3 is TGCGCCAGCAGCCAGGGGACTAGCGAAAACTACGAGCAGTACTTC. Protein product: CASSQGTSENYEQYF. The rearrangement links TRBV4-3 to TRBJ2-7; 10 positions match TRBD2. The CDR3 contains 15 residues. Losses at the gene ends were 3 bases for V and 3 bases for J; bases not matched to a gene: 5. Germline assignment: CDR1 LGHNA and CDR2 YSLEER.

Many counts were recorded for this clonotype. V is TRBV7-2 and J is TRBJ2-2; TRBD1 matches 7 bases. Trimming removed 6 bases from V and 8 bases from J; junction bases left unmatched: 6. In germline, CDR1 is SGHTA, CDR2 FQGNSA. The CDR3 is made up of 13 amino acids. The CDR3 is CASSFDRVGELFF. CDR3 bases: TGTGCCAGCAGTTTTGACAGGGTGGGGGAGCTGTTTTTT.

At least ten counts were recorded for this clonotype. The chain is built from TRBV6-6 and TRBJ2-7; D is unresolved. The CDR3 contains 13 residues. V was clipped by 5 bases and J by 4 bases, with 12 bases between them. Germline-derived CDR1 and CDR2 are MNHNY and SVGAGI (reference sequence). The CDR3 nucleotides read TGTGCCAGCAGTCTTGCGTTGGAGTACGAGCAGTACTTC. This translates into CASSLALEYEQYF.

Written as DNA, the CDR3 is TGTGCCAGCAGCTTTGGGGGGTCGAATGAGCAGTACTTC. This translates into CASSFGGSNEQYF. The rearrangement links TRBV7-2 to TRBJ2-7, with D tentatively TRBD2 (6 bases). This CDR3 has 13 amino acids. The ends were cut back, 3 bases at V and 7 bases at J, with 13 bases in the middle. The germline V gene has CDR1 SGHTA and CDR2 FQGNSA.

This clonotype was recorded many times. This chain links TRBV19 with TRBJ2-2, with unresolved D. Germline V gene sequence: CDR1 LNHDA, CDR2 SQIVND (reference sequence). The V end was cut by 5 bases, the J end by 4 bases, with 14 bases between. The CDR3 loop spans 15 amino acids. CDR3 coding DNA: TGTGCCAGTAGTGTCCGGATAAACCCCACCGGGGAGCTGTTTTTT. Its protein is CASSVRINPTGELFF.

V and J are TRBV25-1 and TRBJ1-2; D is perhaps TRBD1 (5 bases). This CDR3 has 13 residues. V was shortened by 8 bases and J by 4 bases, with 14 bases between the two germline ends. Germline-derived CDR1 and CDR2 are MGHDK and SYGVNS. CDR3 sequence: CASVLGDGYGYTF. The CDR3 DNA sequence: TGTGCCAGCGTTTTAGGGGACGGCTATGGCTACACCTTC.

The chain links TRBV7-9 to TRBJ1-2, with 7 bases matching TRBD1. The V gene's germline CDR1 is SEHNR and CDR2 FQNEAQ (reference sequence). The V gene end was trimmed by 1 base and the J gene end by 8 bases; junction bases not matched to a gene: 4. The CDR3 covers 13 residues. The CDR3 DNA reads TGTGCCAGCAGCTTAGAAGGGGGCCGGGGCTACACCTTC. Translating it yields CASSLEGGRGYTF.

This clonotype has at least ten counts. The chain combines TRBV12-3 or TRBV12-4 with TRBJ1-2; 8 bases align to TRBD1. The CDR3 has 15 amino acids. V lost 5 bases to trimming and J lost 4 bases; unmatched junction nucleotides: 9. The CDR3 coding sequence is TGTGCCAGCAGTCGATCCAGGGGGCTTAGCTATGGCTACACCTTC. Its translation: CASSRSRGLSYGYTF.

This clonotype showed up many times. The rearrangement links TRBV2 to TRBJ1-1; 7 bases are shared with TRBD1. Germline lookup yields CDR1 SNHLY and CDR2 FYNNEI. The V and J ends lost 2 bases and 7 bases, in that order; junction bases with no gene match: 7. This CDR3 is built from 14 residues. The CDR3 nucleotides read TGTGCCAGCAGTGAATTTCACAGGGGTAATGAAGCTTTCTTT. This sequence encodes CASSEFHRGNEAFF. Together with reference TRBV2 and TRBJ1-1, the CDR3 gives the full variable domain: EPEVTQTPSHQVTQMGQEVILRCVPISNHLYFYWYRQILGQKVEFLVSFYNNEISEKSEIFDDQFSVERPDGSNFTLKIRSTKLEDSAMYFCASSEFHRGNEAFFGQGTRLTVV.

This clonotype was seen repeatedly, ten times or more. The chain uses TRBV6-5 and TRBJ1-5; the D is unclear. This CDR3 has 15 amino acids. Germline-derived CDR1 and CDR2 are MNHEY and SVGAGI. V dropped 4 bases and J dropped 0 bases, with 10 bases sitting between them. The CDR3 region has the DNA TGTGCCAGCAGTTCTGTATTTAATAGCAATCAGCCCCAGCATTTT. Its protein is CASSSVFNSNQPQHF.

This clonotype turned up a few times. V and J are TRBV9 and TRBJ2-6, with 7 bases identical to TRBD1. CDR3 length: 18 residues. The junction had 9 bases not matched to a gene; V was cut back by 3 bases and J by 0 bases. Germline-derived CDR1 and CDR2 are SGDLS and YYNGEE. In DNA form, the CDR3 reads TGTGCCAGCAGCGGACAACAGGGGTACTCCTCTGGGGCCAACGTCCTGACTTTC. Amino acids: CASSGQQGYSSGANVLTF.

The V call is TRBV7-3, the J call TRBJ2-2, with unresolved D. Per germline, CDR1 SGHTA and CDR2 FQGTGA. The CDR3 extends over 14 amino acids. Trimming removed 6 bases at V and 7 bases at J, with 15 bases between. CDR3 amino acids: CASSPTGSSGELFF. The CDR3 DNA sequence: TGTGCCAGCAGTCCGACCGGGTCGAGCGGGGAGCTGTTTTTT.

In regard to this clonotype: No conserved phenylalanine or tryptophan ends this CDR3, so it is likely a read error. This chain uses TRBV12-3 or TRBV12-4 with TRBJ1-3, with a tentative D call TRBD1 (5 bases). The CDR3 contains 14 residues. The V gene lost 3 bases and the J gene lost 0 bases, with 6 bases spanning the gap. Written as DNA, the CDR3 is TGTGCCAGCAGTTTGGACATCTCTGGAAACACCATATATCTT. Its protein is CASSLDISGNTIYL.

The CDR3 loop is CSARDSVVAGGQYNEQFF. In DNA, the CDR3 is TGCAGTGCTAGAGATTCAGTCGTGGCCGGGGGGCAATACAATGAGCAGTTCTTC. This rearrangement joins TRBV20-1 to TRBJ2-1; D possibly corresponds to TRBD2 (7 bases). The V end lost 0 bases, the J end lost 4 bases, and 22 bases lay between the germline ends. The length of the CDR3 is 18 residues. The germline CDR1 and CDR2 sequences are DFQATT and SNEGSKA (reference sequence).

This clonotype was seen repeatedly, ten times or more. The chain couples TRBV30 to TRBJ2-5; 10 nucleotides align to TRBD1. The CDR3 loop spans 15 amino acids. Germline-derived CDR1 and CDR2 are GTSNPN and SVGIG (reference sequence). Losses at the gene ends were 3 bases for V and 0 bases for J; bases not matched to a gene: 4. The CDR3 sequence is CAWRPGQGYQETQYF. The CDR3 bases are TGTGCCTGGAGGCCGGGACAGGGGTACCAAGAGACCCAGTACTTC.

This clonotype was recorded at least ten times. The chain employs TRBV29-1 and TRBJ1-1; possible D gene TRBD1, 6 bases. Deletions cut 4 bases from V and 10 bases from J, with 16 bases between. Per germline, CDR1 SQVTM and CDR2 ANQGSEA. This CDR3 comprises 12 residues. The CDR3, as DNA: TGCAGCGTTGTTTCCACAGGGTGGTTAGCTTTCTTT. It encodes CSVVSTGWLAFF.

This clonotype has at least ten counts. The chain employs TRBV28 and TRBJ2-6; D uncertain. The CDR3 is made up of 12 amino acids. With 8 bases removed from V and 1 base from J, the gap between germline ends came to 3 bases. Germline lookup yields CDR1 MDHEN and CDR2 SYDVKM. In DNA form, the CDR3 reads TGTGCCAGCGTGTCTGGGGCCAACGTCCTGACTTTC. Amino acid sequence: CASVSGANVLTF.

Only a few counts were recorded for this clonotype. The CDR3 loop reads CATSPAAGHSSGNTIYF. The DNA for the CDR3 is TGTGCCACTTCACCCGCGGCGGGACACAGCTCTGGAAACACCATATATTTT. The chain carries TRBV27 and TRBJ1-3, with D perhaps TRBD1 (6 bases). Between the trimmed V and J ends, which lost 10 bases and 0 bases, there was a span of 22 bases. Germline V lookup: CDR1 MNHEY, CDR2 SMNVEV (reference sequence). This CDR3 is built from 17 residues.

This chain connects TRBV29-1 to TRBJ2-1, with TRBD2 matching over 9 bases. The CDR3 has 15 residues. Losses at the gene ends were 6 bases for V and 4 bases for J; bases not matched to a gene: 10. CDR1 is SQVTM, CDR2 ANQGSEA, per germline. This CDR3 reads CSVALAGTLYNEQFF. CDR3 sequence (DNA): TGCAGCGTGGCGCTAGCGGGAACCCTTTACAATGAGCAGTTCTTC.

This clonotype has a handful of counts. The chain uses TRBV18 and TRBJ1-2; TRBD1 might be the D (6 bases). V lost 3 bases to trimming and J lost 5 bases, with 19 bases between them. The length of the CDR3 is 16 residues. CDR1 is KGHSH and CDR2 is LQKENI in the germline V gene. CDR3 loop: CASSPHLTGGSYGYTF. The CDR3 nucleotides read TGTGCCAGCTCACCCCACCTGACAGGAGGGTCGTATGGCTACACCTTC.

This clonotype was seen at least ten times. The rearrangement links TRBV20-1 to TRBJ1-5, with D uncertain. Germline V gene sequence: CDR1 DFQATT, CDR2 SNEGSKA (reference sequence). The CDR3 runs 12 residues. V lost 3 bases and J lost 7, with 10 bases in between. The CDR3 DNA follows: TGCAGTGCTAGGGCGGGTGGCCAGCCCCAGCATTTT. Its translation is CSARAGGQPQHF.

This clonotype was observed at least ten times. This chain uses TRBV11-3 with TRBJ1-4; D not resolved. V lost 5 bases, J lost 5 bases, and 3 bases lay in between. CDR1 and CDR2 (germline): SGHNT, YENEEA. CDR3 length: 11 amino acids. CDR3 nucleotides: TGTGCCAGCAGCCCGAATGAAAAACTGTTTTTT. Protein product: CASSPNEKLFF.

Details on this clonotype: A much bigger clone sits one base away, suggesting this may be a read error. This chain connects TRBV5-4 to TRBJ1-2; D is unresolved. The length of the CDR3 is 13 residues. Germline V gene lookup returns CDR1 SGHNT and CDR2 YYREEE (reference sequence). Deletions cut 1 base from V and 5 bases from J, with 9 bases between. The CDR3 coding sequence is TGTGCCAGCAGCTTGTTCGGGGAGTATGGCTACACCTTC. It yields the protein CASSLFGEYGYTF.

This chain joins TRBV5-5 and TRBJ1-1, with 7 bases matching TRBD1. After removal of 10 bases from V and 3 bases from J, the junction contained 12 bases not matched to a gene. The CDR3 runs 14 residues. The V gene's germline CDR1 is SGHKS and CDR2 YYEKEE (reference sequence). The CDR3, as DNA: TGTGCCTGCAATCCGGGACAGAGTGACACTGAAGCTTTCTTT. This translates into CACNPGQSDTEAFF.

The CDR3 loop is CASSQVTDQAFF. CDR3 coding DNA: TGCGCCAGCAGCCAAGTGACGGACCAGGCTTTCTTT. The chain employs TRBV4-1 and TRBJ1-1; D call uncertain. V lost 1 base to trimming and J lost 11 bases, with 11 bases between them. The germline V gene has CDR1 MGHRA and CDR2 YSYEKL. The CDR3 loop spans 12 amino acids.

This chain joins TRBV7-3 and TRBJ2-7; no clear D gene. Trimming took off 6 bases at V and 0 bases at J, with 15 bases between the two ends. CDR1 SGHTA and CDR2 FQGTGA come from the germline V gene. The CDR3 spans 15 residues. This CDR3 is CASSLRVALSYEQYF. The CDR3 nucleotides read TGTGCCAGCAGTCTAAGGGTCGCGCTCTCCTACGAGCAGTACTTC.

This clonotype was picked up many times. V gene TRBV20-1 combines with J gene TRBJ2-2; D is uncertain. The V and J ends lost 3 bases and 5 bases respectively, with 4 bases between them. This CDR3 has 11 amino acids. Germline-derived CDR1 and CDR2 are DFQATT and SNEGSKA (reference sequence). CDR3 sequence reads: CSASPTGELFF. The CDR3 nucleotides are TGCAGTGCTAGTCCAACCGGGGAGCTGTTTTTT.